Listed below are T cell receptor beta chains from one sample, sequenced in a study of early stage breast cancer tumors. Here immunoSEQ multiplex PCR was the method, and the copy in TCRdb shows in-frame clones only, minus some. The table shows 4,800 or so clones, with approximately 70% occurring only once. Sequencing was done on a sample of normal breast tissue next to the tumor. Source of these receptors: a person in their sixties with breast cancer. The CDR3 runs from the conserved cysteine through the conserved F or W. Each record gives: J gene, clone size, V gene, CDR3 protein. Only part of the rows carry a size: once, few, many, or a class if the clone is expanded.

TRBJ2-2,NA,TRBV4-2,CASSQVLPITGELFF
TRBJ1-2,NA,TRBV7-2,CASSLVGGEGYTF
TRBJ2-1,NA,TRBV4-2,CASSQDLGGRGEQFF
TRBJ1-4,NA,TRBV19,CASSMGIATNEKLFF
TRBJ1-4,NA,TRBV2,CASRGTHNYGDEKLFF
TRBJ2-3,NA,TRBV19,CASSTHLTSGRTTDTQYF
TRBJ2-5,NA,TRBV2,CASSPADRVEETQYF
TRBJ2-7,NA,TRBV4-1,CASSQPRTSGIEQYF
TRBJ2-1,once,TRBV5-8,CASSSDSYNEQFF
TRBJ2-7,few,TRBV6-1,CASSGPGGPYEQYF
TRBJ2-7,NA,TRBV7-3,CASSITGLGGYEQYF
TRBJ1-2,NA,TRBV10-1,CASSIYQRKTYGYTF
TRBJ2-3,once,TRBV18,CASSPLGGGTDTQYF
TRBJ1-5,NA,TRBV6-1,CASGVKQPQHF
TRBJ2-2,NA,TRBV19,CASSGGAVPNTGELFF
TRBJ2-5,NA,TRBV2,CASSEGAGGQETQYF
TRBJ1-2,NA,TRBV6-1,CASSEGGTVYGYTF
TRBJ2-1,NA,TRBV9,CASSVADGQTFYNEQFF
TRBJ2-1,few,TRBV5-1,CASSLAGTRGEGNEQFF
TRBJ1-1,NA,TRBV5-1,CASSLIWQGDTEAFF
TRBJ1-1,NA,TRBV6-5,CASSHERGEAFF
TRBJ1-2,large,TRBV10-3,CATADSNYGYTF
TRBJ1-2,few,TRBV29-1,CSVVQGAIYGYTF
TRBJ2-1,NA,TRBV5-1,CASSLAPLAGGFNEQFF
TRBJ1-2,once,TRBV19,CASSIQGHLGYTF
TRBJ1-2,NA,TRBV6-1,CASSERRTGGSNYGYTF
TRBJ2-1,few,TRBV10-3,CAVQMDDSSYNEQFF
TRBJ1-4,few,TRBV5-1,CASSGGVRGEKLFF
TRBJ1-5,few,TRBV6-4,CASSASPGNQPQHF
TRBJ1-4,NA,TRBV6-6,CASSYDRGATNEKLFF
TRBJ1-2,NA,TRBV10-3,CAISAGTAYGYTF
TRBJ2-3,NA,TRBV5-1,CASSLVAAPGDTQYF
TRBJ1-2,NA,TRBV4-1,CASSQGVGLANYGYTF
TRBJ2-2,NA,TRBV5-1,CASSLLGATGELFF
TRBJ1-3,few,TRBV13,CASSPSGGISGNTIYF
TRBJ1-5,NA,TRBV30,CAWSVRTGDFNQPQHF
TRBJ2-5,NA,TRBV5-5,CASSSPGRAETQYF
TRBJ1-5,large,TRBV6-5,CASGVKQPQHF
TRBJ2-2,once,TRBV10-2,CASNGGNPTGELFF
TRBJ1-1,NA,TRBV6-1,CASSEYVGAENTEAFF
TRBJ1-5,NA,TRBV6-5,CASATRGDQPQHF
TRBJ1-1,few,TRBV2,CASIGGRGNTEAFF
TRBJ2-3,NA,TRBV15,CATSRAPLGGADTDTQYF
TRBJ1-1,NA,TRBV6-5,CASRTGRITEAFF
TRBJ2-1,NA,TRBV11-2,CASSLERDRGADNEQFF
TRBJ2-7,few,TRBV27,CASSWQGIDEQYF
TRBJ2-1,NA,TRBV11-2,CASSATSGSHNEQFF
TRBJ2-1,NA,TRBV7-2,CASSFDPSTYNEQFF
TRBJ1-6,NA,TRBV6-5,CASSYSGTGGLAPLHF